The entry below gives a single TCR beta chain sequence along with its context. Its specific antigen is unknown. Per-nucleotide qualities are absent, and no much larger clonotype sits a single base away. CDR1 and CDR2 (MDHEN, SYDVKM) derive from the germline V gene. Reading from cysteine to phenylalanine, the CDR3 counts 13 amino acids. The DNA shown is the 39-base CDR3, in frame from base 1. After removal of 6 bases from V and 13 bases from J, the junction retains 11 bases not matched to a gene. This specimen's time point label, interpreted: week 47, end of study. Each vaccine dose, consisting of 300 ug of a 20-mer mutant IDH1 peptide in Montanide, was administered subcutaneously with topical imiquimod. Patients were given eight vaccinations, in weeks 1, 3, 5, 7, 11, 15, 19 and 23, which matched visits V03 through V10. Donors had newly diagnosed WHO grade 3 or 4 IDH1-mutant astrocytomas with loss of nuclear ATRX. The samples were drawn from NOA16, a multicentre, single-arm, open-label phase I trial in Germany that tested a mutant IDH1 peptide vaccine in humans for the first time. The DNeasy Blood and Tissue Kit was used to extract genomic DNA from EDTA blood for TCRB sequencing.

This entry comes from a study of a mutant IDH1 vaccine in newly diagnosed glioma (dated by TCRdb to the early 2020s). Looking at the study overall: In the chemotherapy-containing groups, vaccination started alongside temozolomide cycles, whereas in patients who had radiotherapy alone it started 4-6 weeks after radiotherapy. Of the approximately 30 treated patients, 62.5% were male and about 40% were female, and a mean age of approximately 40 years was recorded. Before enrollment, most patients had been given radiochemotherapy with temozolomide as standard therapy, while the rest had received either radiotherapy alone or temozolomide alone. The week-35 safety follow-up was designated visit V12, and the week-47 end of study was designated visit V13. Peripheral blood was drawn at six visits: V03 (baseline), V05, V07, V10, V12 and V13. For exploratory analyses, longitudinal TCRB deep sequencing was carried out in roughly 23 treated patients wherever samples were available.

The method behind the library was the immunoSEQ multiplex PCR assay. The hsTCRB Kit was used according to the manufacturer's protocol to amplify rearranged TCR beta chain sequences. Sequencing of TCRB libraries was carried out on an Illumina MiSeq. In the original analysis: Demultiplexing, trimming and gene mapping were performed with the kit vendor's proprietary platform. As stored in TCRdb, this immuneACCESS dataset retains in-frame rearrangements with V and J assigned. A fraction of the clones does not appear; measured against another copy, unresolved V genes explain less than half of the discrepancy, and the remainder lacks a known reason. That table gives V, J and clone size, and the DNA gave D and trimming. The sample contains around 94,000 clones, approximately 89% of them found a single time. The ten largest clonotypes hold roughly 0.74% of the sample. What the study reported, not specific to this receptor: Pseudoprogression seemed to be unrelated to changes in the top peripheral T cell clonotypes found by TCRB sequencing. Immune responses induced by the vaccine were seen in 90% to 95% of patients across multiple MHC alleles. Selection of PBMC samples for TCRB deep sequencing was based on availability. According to the authors, sample limitations meant that analyses of patient blood samples could not be reproduced.

This TCR derives from a woman aged 45-65 years with glioma. The V and J segments used are TRBV28 and TRBJ2-2; 7 nucleotides in the junction match TRBD1. The specimen comprised PBMCs, sampled from a glioma patient whose treatment included an IDH1 peptide vaccine. The DNA reads TGTGCCAGCAGCCTTGGGACAGTGCAGGGGCTGTTTTTT. Protein translation: CASSLGTVQGLFF.